This T cell receptor (beta chain) was captured in a study of cytomegalovirus exposure and HLA in healthy donors (dated 2017 in TCRdb). Notes on the research overall: An earlier analysis of about 560 of the donors reported around 280 Gb of sequence data and around 100 million unique TCR beta sequences obtained from around 190 million T cells. About 280 gigabases of sequencing data and 70 million to 95 million unique TCR sequences made up an early release that covered 500 to 650 HLA-typed donors. The genetic ancestry cluster associated with self-reported Caucasian donors included around 76% of the roughly 400 genotyped donors. The study aimed to test whether signatures of past pathogen exposure could be identified by cataloging public T cell receptors. The T cell repertoires of 700 or so subjects were profiled by immunosequencing and related to cytomegalovirus serostatus. A separate validation cohort of 100 to 150 different subjects was used in addition to the roughly 620-subject first cohort. High-throughput TCR immunosequencing, statistical association of individual TCRs with disease status, and machine learning were combined to predict cytomegalovirus infection status. A later analysis re-analyzed previously published TCR beta repertoires from approximately 700 donors and added high-resolution HLA genotyping to study TCR occurrence patterns. Rather than drawing on any new phenotypic data, the later analysis identified candidate immune exposures from TCR beta sequences and the way those sequences occurred across donors. In an earlier analysis of 500 to 650 of the donors, high-throughput TCR beta sequencing was used to judge whether each TCR beta V gene segment behaved as functional or pseudogenic. Alongside the repertoire data, information on donor age, sex, ethnicity and CMV serostatus was compiled. A later genetic analysis took genome-wide SNP genotypes for 398 of the 666 donors and used that subset as a discovery cohort. All discovery cohort repertoires had been generated on a single sequencing platform. HLA typing included class I and class II loci at four-digit resolution. The number of typed donors differed by locus: about 620-640 for A, B, C, DRB1 and DQB1; approximately 530 for DQA1; some 610 for DPA1; and roughly 470 for DPB1. A handful of DR-DQ haplotypes were handled as single units for association and clustering because linkage in the cohort was strong. Among around 400 genotyped donors of the cohort, an average of roughly 230,000 unique TCR beta nucleotide sequences was sequenced per donor, of which about 19% were non-productive. Study-level results and caveats: Because HLA typing was unavailable for some donors at each locus, only the typed subset was used in association tests. Presence/absence analyses assumed roughly uniform sequencing depth across donors, an assumption that may not hold. Most TCR sequences were seen in very few donors, while some public TCRs were found in many individuals. The authors suggested that the approach could potentially be extended to other disease states and immunological phenotypes. A further reported finding was that TCR beta sequences accurately predicted the HLA-A and HLA-B alleles for most subjects in the first cohort. In a later genetic analysis, fewer N-insertions in productive TCRs were reported among donors in an Asian-associated ancestry cluster than the 666-donor mean. CMV serostatus was the only immune exposure information available for the cohort. When HLA alleles, especially DR and DQ, strongly co-occurred, TCR associations were difficult to assign to individual alleles. Because counts were too low, around 17 rarely observed V segments, including chromosome 9 orphons, were left out of the earlier analysis of roughly 600 of the donors. An earlier analysis of roughly 570 of the donors showed that most TCR beta V segments appeared in productive rearrangements either about 87% or about 30% of the time, which broadly matched IMGT annotations. The study gave a list of 150 to 200 TCR beta chains associated with cytomegalovirus. Some IMGT-functional V segments, including TRBV6-2 and TRBV6-3, could not be told apart with the 87-base-pair reads, so those segments were excluded. In a later analysis, HLA-associated TCR beta chains were found to be more clonally expanded and to have lower generation probabilities than equally common non-associated chains. In vitro tests confirmed that a few of the cytomegalovirus-associated TCR beta chains recognize cytomegalovirus antigens. In a later genetic analysis, a missense DCLRE1C variant was associated with V-gene and J-gene trimming of TCR beta chains, and the association was replicated in an independent cohort. Specific HLA alleles were associated with 16,951 TCR beta sequences at a false discovery rate of 0.05 in a later analysis. A later analysis found that TCR association rates varied across HLA loci, with DRB1 alleles showing the most associated TCRs and HLA-C alleles the fewest. Only TCR beta chains were sequenced in this cohort, and the absence of alpha or paired-chain data limited detectable features. In a later analysis, several top co-occurrence clusters were reported to appear linked to parvovirus B19, influenza, CMV and Epstein-Barr virus. In both the original and validation cohorts, the classifier was reported to diagnose cytomegalovirus status with high specificity and sensitivity. A cluster of highly shared sequence variants was judged likely to represent a technical artifact of the sequencing pipeline. Most CMV-associated TCR beta chains appeared to be HLA-restricted in a later analysis, and the HLA associations seemed to be driven largely by CMV exposure. Linkage disequilibrium might explain the correlated functional status among segregating V segments, but an unknown experimental factor could not be ruled out.

The cohort comprised some 700 healthy bone marrow donors. At the time of sampling, all cohort members were nominally healthy, though unrecorded immune exposures were likely present. The donor tested CMV seropositive, placing the donor among the 310 or so seropositive members of the cohort. Each donor provided a peripheral blood sample, and peripheral blood mononuclear cells were used for TCR beta sequencing. Genomic DNA extraction from the blood cell samples was performed with the Qiagen DNeasy Blood Extraction Kit. The CDR3 goes from the cysteine to the phenylalanine over 14 residues. Only the CDR3 region is kept as DNA, spanning 42 bases read in frame from base 1. Libraries were constructed by the immunoSEQ multiplex PCR assay. A mixture of 60 forward primers for TCR Vbeta segments and 13 reverse primers for TCR Jbeta segments was used in the multiplex PCR. Amplification of the CDR3 region of rearranged TCR beta genes was performed with a multiplex PCR assay on genomic DNA. On the Illumina HiSeq System, the amplified TCR beta libraries were sequenced as 87-base-pair reads. On the study's bioinformatics: A later analysis tallied tens of millions of unique TCR beta chains across the roughly 610 repertoires, and about 12 million of those chains were shared by two or more donors. Raw reads were error-corrected and collapsed into unique sequences with a nearest-neighbor algorithm that merged closely related sequences to remove PCR and sequencing errors. V, D and J gene segments were assigned by aligning CDR3 sequences to IMGT reference sequences. Each retained sequence needed at least a six-nucleotide match to both a V gene segment and a J gene segment. A rearrangement counted as productive if the CDR3 had no stop codons and remained in frame with V and J, and every other rearrangement counted as non-productive. CDR3 was defined by IMGT convention, running from the second conserved V-encoded cysteine to the conserved J-encoded phenylalanine. In an earlier analysis of around 570 of the donors, sequences lacking an unambiguous match to a single V gene segment were excluded. An earlier analysis of about 590 of the donors classified V segments as functional when productive rearrangements were above 56.7% and as segregating when the standard deviation between donors was above 5%. A statistical classification framework was developed to diagnose cytomegalovirus status using the catalog of TCR beta chain sequences. In a later analysis, TCR nucleotide sequences were compared against IMGT/GENE-DB human TR gene sequences so that V and J genes could be assigned. In a later analysis, CDR3 sequences and most-parsimonious VDJ recombination scenarios were assigned using the TCRdist pipeline. In a later analysis, each TCR beta chain was defined by its CDR3 amino acid sequence together with its V-gene family, and reads without a unique V-gene family were excluded. In a later analysis, approximately 590 highly shared, low-generation-probability nucleotide sequences were removed to address suspected cross-contamination and a sequencing artifact. For each public chain, a later analysis derived a clonal expansion index from normalized ranks of inferred template counts within each repertoire. In a later analysis, generation probabilities were computed using a VDJ recombination model fitted to out-of-frame rearrangements, and the results were checked against IGoR. In a later analysis, TCR-TCR, TCR-HLA and TCR-CMV co-occurrence was scored with hypergeometric tests, and a repertoire-size bias correction was applied to TCR pairs. To estimate false discovery rates, a later analysis permuted the HLA or CMV assignments 20 times. In a later analysis, co-occurring TCRs were grouped with DBSCAN, and TCRdist sequence similarity was added when clustering was performed within HLA-allele-positive subsets. For co-occurrence clustering, repertoires with fewer than 30,000 or more than 120,000 public chains were excluded, along with a handful of repertoires with anomalous nucleotide sharing. TCRdb holds this immuneACCESS table with in-frame rearrangements only. Some clones are missing; in checked studies, unresolved V genes explain under half, and the rest has no known cause. That table furnishes V, J and clone size, whereas the DNA furnished D and trimming. The sample includes 40,000 to 55,000 clones, with approximately 57% observed a single time. Around 12% of the sample is in the top ten clones.

This clone appeared a few times. This clone's antigen is unknown. Base qualities are missing; no much larger clone stands one base away. The chain joins TRBV21-1 to TRBJ1-1; the table's D call, TRBD1, has no DNA check behind it. TRBV21-1 is marked as a pseudogene. The clonotype comes from a man in his fifties or sixties in good health and CMV-seropositive. The sequenced material came from PBMCs. The nucleotide sequence reads TGTGCCAGCAGCTACCGGGACAGAAACACTGAAGCTTTCTTT. The encoded protein is CASSYRDRNTEAFF.